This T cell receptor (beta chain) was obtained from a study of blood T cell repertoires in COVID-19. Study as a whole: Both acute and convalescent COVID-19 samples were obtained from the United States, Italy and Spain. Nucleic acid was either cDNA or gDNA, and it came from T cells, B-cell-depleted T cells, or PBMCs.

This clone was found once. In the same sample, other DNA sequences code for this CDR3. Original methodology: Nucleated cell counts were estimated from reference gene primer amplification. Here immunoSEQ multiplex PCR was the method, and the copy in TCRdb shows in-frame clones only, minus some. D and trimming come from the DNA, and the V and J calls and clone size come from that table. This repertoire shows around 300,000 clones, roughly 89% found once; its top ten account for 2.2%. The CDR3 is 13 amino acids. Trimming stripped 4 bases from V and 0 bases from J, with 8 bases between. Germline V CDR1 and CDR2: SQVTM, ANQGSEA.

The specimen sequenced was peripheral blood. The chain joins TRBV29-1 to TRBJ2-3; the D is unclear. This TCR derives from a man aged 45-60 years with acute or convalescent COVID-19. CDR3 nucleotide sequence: TGCAGCGTTGCACCTACCAGCACAGATACGCAGTATTTT. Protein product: CSVAPTSTDTQYF.